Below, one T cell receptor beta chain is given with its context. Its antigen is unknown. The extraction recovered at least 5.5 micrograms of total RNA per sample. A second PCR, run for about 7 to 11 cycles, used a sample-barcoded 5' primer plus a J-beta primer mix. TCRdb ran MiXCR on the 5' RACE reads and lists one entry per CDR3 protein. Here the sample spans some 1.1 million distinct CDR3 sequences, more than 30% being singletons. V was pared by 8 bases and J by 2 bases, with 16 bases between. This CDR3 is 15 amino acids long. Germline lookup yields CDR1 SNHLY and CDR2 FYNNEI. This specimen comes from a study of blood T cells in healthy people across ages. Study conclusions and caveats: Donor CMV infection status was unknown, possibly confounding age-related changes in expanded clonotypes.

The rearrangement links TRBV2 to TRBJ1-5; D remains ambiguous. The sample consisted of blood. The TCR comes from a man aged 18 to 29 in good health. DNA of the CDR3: TGTGCCAGCCGCGCCGGACGTTTGGGCAATCAGCCCCAGCATTTT. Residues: CASRAGRLGNQPQHF.